This T cell receptor beta chain was captured by sequencing in a study of T-cell reconstitution after alpha-beta-depleted transplantation in children. The germline V gene has CDR1 SGHTA and CDR2 FQGNSA. The CDR3 runs 13 residues. The germline V and J ends were trimmed by 5 bases and 3 bases, with 11 bases remaining between them. For TCRbeta, the library was prepared with unique molecular identifiers. In TCRdb, the PCR reads were re-called with MiXCR into one record per CDR3 protein. The sample consists of about 230,000 distinct CDR3 sequences, around 9.5% of them appearing once. This receptor was taken from a human donor who donated a stem cell graft to a child with acute lymphoblastic leukemia. The rearrangement links TRBV7-2 to TRBJ2-7; D not certain. Sequencing used PBMCs from the stem cell graft donor, obtained from the stem cell graft. The CDR3 region is CASSPEARYEQYF. Here the CDR3 DNA reads TGTGCCAGCAGCCCCGAGGCCCGCTACGAGCAGTACTTC.